This entry describes one TCR beta chain. These data come from a study of blood T cell repertoires in COVID-19. The overall study: T cells, B-cell-depleted T cells, or PBMCs supplied cDNA or gDNA.

Trimming removed 3 bases from V and 8 bases from J, with 11 bases in between. In germline, CDR1 is WNHNN, CDR2 SYGVQD (reference sequence). There are 14 residues in the CDR3. Original data processing: Reference gene primer amplification gave estimated nucleated cell counts. Libraries were prepared by immunoSEQ multiplex PCR; TCRdb keeps only in-frame clonotypes and omits some of them. That table supplies the V and J calls and clone size; D and trimming were determined from the DNA. This table holds about 68,000 clones, nearly 90% found once. This sequence originates from a woman between 50 and 59 years old with COVID-19, enrolled during active disease. V usage is TRBV10-1 and J usage is TRBJ1-6; possible D gene TRBD1, 6 bases. The sample consisted of peripheral blood. The CDR3 sequence is CASSENRDDSPLHF. DNA of the CDR3: TGCGCCAGCAGTGAAAACAGGGATGATTCACCCCTCCACTTT.